Listed below are T cell receptor beta chains from one sample, sequenced in a study of human T cells and chemical hapten exposure. A single record per CDR3 protein comes from TCRdb applying MiXCR to the RACE reads. This table has 85,000 to 90,000 distinct CDR3 sequences, around 9.5% appearing once. The input for sequencing was whole blood, taken in connection with sensitization to the hapten diphenylcyclopropenone (DPC). The receptors stem from a woman aged 40 to 50 with alopecia areata. Some clones in this sample may be carry-over from other donors' samples. The CDR3 runs from the conserved cysteine through the conserved F or W.

v_gene	j_gene	CDR3aa
TRBV29-1	TRBJ1-2	CSVAESGYTF
TRBV10-3	TRBJ2-6	CAISESQETSGANVLTF
TRBV28	TRBJ2-7	CASSPATGGIFLEQYF
TRBV29-1	TRBJ2-3	CSLRGQADTQYF
TRBV28	TRBJ2-5	CASSPTGQHQETQYF
TRBV9	TRBJ2-5	CASSVEAAPHETQYF
TRBV3-1	TRBJ1-1	CASRPRGEGYTEAFF
TRBV6-5	TRBJ1-1	CASSGRSDTEAFF
TRBV3-1	TRBJ2-2	CASSQLQGMNTGELFF
TRBV7-9	TRBJ2-1	CASSLGLAVYNEQFF
TRBV21-1	TRBJ2-2	CASSITLGTETSNTGELFF
TRBV6-5	TRBJ1-3	CASSYASGGTSGNTIYF
TRBV9	TRBJ2-6	CASSDSGANVLTF
TRBV7-9	TRBJ1-1	CASSTGPGGTEAFF
TRBV24-1	TRBJ1-2	CATSDKLGYGYTF
TRBV20-1	TRBJ1-3	CSARSSGNTIYF
TRBV28	TRBJ2-7	CASSSPGGGRHEQYF
TRBV15	TRBJ1-4	CATSRLQEKLFF
TRBV29-1	TRBJ1-1	CSVSRGNLNTEAFF
TRBV7-9	TRBJ1-4	CASSLLGQGNEKLFF
TRBV20-1	TRBJ1-1	CSASRGKAFF
TRBV6-2/TRBV6-3	TRBJ2-6	CASDDRGPSISGANVLTF
TRBV19	TRBJ1-4	CASSTPGAKLFF
TRBV6-6	TRBJ2-5	CASSYWKQETQYF
TRBV6-1	TRBJ1-1	CASSELAVRTEAFF
TRBV12-3/TRBV12-4	TRBJ1-2	CASSLYGEYGYTF
TRBV10-3	TRBJ2-4	CAISESGRENIQYF
TRBV5-1	TRBJ2-3	CASSLVPTDTQYF
TRBV7-9	TRBJ2-5	CASSLVPTSGGQETQYF
TRBV7-7	TRBJ2-3	CASSRTGGGPDTQYF
TRBV10-3	TRBJ2-3	CAISAGLLAEQYF
TRBV7-2	TRBJ1-5	CASSRDRDQPQHF
TRBV7-8	TRBJ1-2	CASSSGQGAILNYGYTF
TRBV12-2	TRBJ1-1	CASRLEGYRLNTEAFF
TRBV6-5	TRBJ2-7	CASSSLLKYEQYF
TRBV7-9	TRBJ1-4	CASSPSSRGLFF
TRBV6-1	TRBJ2-2	CASRRDRATGELFF
TRBV6-2/TRBV6-3	TRBJ2-1	CASSYRREQFF
TRBV20-1	TRBJ2-3	CSARVLAAGLVADTQYF
TRBV10-3	TRBJ1-1	CATQGADTEAFF
TRBV6-5	TRBJ1-6	CASSYTRGPENSPLHF
TRBV29-1	TRBJ2-2	CSYGTPNTGELFF
TRBV11-2	TRBJ2-1	CASSPRTSGRGEQFF
TRBV9	TRBJ1-2	CASSANRDSDYGYTF